These 29 T cell receptor beta chains originate from one sample sequenced in a study of human T cells and chemical hapten exposure. TCRdb reprocessed the RACE reads with MiXCR, giving one entry per CDR3 protein. Of some 400,000 distinct CDR3 sequences listed, 5.1% are singletons. The time point was: pre-sensitization, week 0. Indicated treatment: therapeutic diphenylcyclopropenone sensitization with weekly scalp DPC. The sequencing used whole blood, collected in connection with sensitization to the hapten diphenylcyclopropenone (DPC). The receptors come from a woman in her 50s with alopecia areata. Some clones in this sample may be carry-over from other donors' samples.

This clonotype was observed many times. This rearrangement joins TRBV14 to TRBJ2-7; D is ambiguous. The CDR3 has 12 residues. CDR1 is SGHDN and CDR2 is FVKESK in the germline V gene. Trimming left V 1 base short and J 4 bases short, with 5 bases between. This chain's CDR3 is CASSQGLYEQYF. The CDR3 nucleotides are TGTGCCAGCAGCCAAGGCCTTTACGAGCAGTACTTC.

V and J are TRBV5-1 and TRBJ1-1; 11 nucleotides line up with TRBD1. The CDR3 totals 16 residues. Germline CDR1 reads SGHRS; CDR2 reads YFSETQ. The J segment lost 4 bases and the V segment lost 4 bases, leaving 9 bases of the junction unmatched. The CDR3 loop reads CASSPRTGGVSTEAFF. The CDR3 DNA is TGCGCCAGCAGCCCGCGGACAGGGGGCGTGAGCACTGAAGCTTTCTTT.

This clonotype came up a few times. The chain uses TRBV20-1 and TRBJ2-3, with TRBD2 matching over 15 bases. The ends lost 6 bases at V and 4 bases at J; junction bases unmatched: 5. The CDR3 sequence is 15 residues long. Germline values: CDR1 DFQATT, CDR2 SNEGSKA (reference sequence). In DNA form, the CDR3 reads TGCAGTGCCTCTGGACTAGCGGGAGGGGCAGATACGCAGTATTTT. It specifies CSASGLAGGADTQYF.

This clonotype was seen repeatedly, ten times or more. V and J are TRBV5-6 and TRBJ2-1; TRBD1 is a possible D gene (6 bases). CDR1 is SGHDT and CDR2 is YYEEEE in the germline V gene. The CDR3 covers 14 residues. Trimming took off 0 bases at V and 9 bases at J, with 13 bases between the two ends. Here the CDR3 reads CASSLGGRGGEQFF. The CDR3 nucleotides read TGTGCCAGCAGCTTGGGGGGGCGCGGCGGTGAGCAGTTCTTC.

This clonotype was found many times. The rearrangement uses TRBV15 and TRBJ2-7; TRBD1 aligns across 10 bases. Trimming took 0 bases from V and 7 from J; bases not matched to a gene: 6. The CDR3 length is 15 residues. Germline V gene sequence: CDR1 LNHNV, CDR2 YYDKDF (reference sequence). For the CDR3, the DNA is TGTGCCACCAGCAGAGATCCGACAGGGGGCTGGGAGCAGTACTTC. Translating gives CATSRDPTGGWEQYF.

The table lists this clonotype with a few counts. Here the CDR3 DNA reads TGTGCCAGCAGCTTCCTAGCGGGAGAGGCAGATACGCAGTATTTT. This sequence encodes CASSFLAGEADTQYF. This sequence joins TRBV7-2 and TRBJ2-3; 10 bases agree with TRBD2. The V gene's germline CDR1 is SGHTA and CDR2 FQGNSA. The V gene end was trimmed by 3 bases and the J gene end by 4 bases; junction bases not matched to a gene: 4. The CDR3 contains 15 residues.

V usage is TRBV29-1 and J usage is TRBJ1-1; D not certain. Germline V gene data show CDR1 as SQVTM and CDR2 as ANQGSEA. V was trimmed by 3 bases and J by 5 bases, leaving 10 bases between them. This CDR3 has 12 residues. The CDR3, as DNA: TGCAGCGTTGACGTAGACCTGACTGAAGCTTTCTTT. Residues: CSVDVDLTEAFF.

This clonotype occurred many times. The chain combines TRBV29-1 with TRBJ2-5; 8 bases are shared with TRBD2. Germline V lookup: CDR1 SQVTM, CDR2 ANQGSEA. The CDR3 runs 14 residues. The V and J ends lost 3 bases and 4 bases, in that order; junction bases with no gene match: 7. DNA for the CDR3: TGCAGCGTTGACACGGGAGGGCCGCTAGAGACCCAGTACTTC. This gives the protein CSVDTGGPLETQYF.

There are many counts of this clonotype. This chain connects TRBV7-2 to TRBJ2-2; D ambiguous. The CDR3 has 14 amino acids. CDR1 SGHTA and CDR2 FQGNSA come from the germline V gene. The ends were cut back, 5 bases at V and 1 base at J, with 8 bases in the middle. CDR3 in DNA: TGTGCCAGCAGCCGGCCGGGGAACACCGGGGAGCTGTTTTTT. Translating it yields CASSRPGNTGELFF.

The V call is TRBV4-1, the J call TRBJ2-2; perhaps TRBD1 as D (7 bases). The length of the CDR3 is 17 residues. CDR1 MGHRA and CDR2 YSYEKL come from the germline V gene. V was shortened by 0 bases and J by 3 bases, with 14 bases between the two germline ends. This chain's CDR3 is CASSQDAGQYYTGELFF. DNA for the CDR3: TGCGCCAGCAGCCAAGATGCGGGACAGTATTACACCGGGGAGCTGTTTTTT.

This clonotype was detected only a few times. The CDR3 nucleotides are TGTGCCAGCAGCCCCATTCGCGGAATCTCCTACAATGAGCAGTTCTTC. Translation gives CASSPIRGISYNEQFF. V gene TRBV7-8 combines with J gene TRBJ2-1; no clear D gene. The V and J ends lost 5 bases and 0 bases respectively, with 14 bases between them. CDR3 length: 16 residues. From germline, CDR1 is SGHVS and CDR2 FQNEAQ.

The rearrangement links TRBV6-5 to TRBJ2-2; TRBD1 agrees at 8 bases. There are 14 residues in the CDR3. Germline V gives CDR1 MNHEY, CDR2 SVGAGI. After removal of 3 bases from V and 5 bases from J, the junction contained 2 bases not matched to a gene. The DNA for the CDR3 is TGTGCCAGCAGTTATAACAGGGGGACCGGGGAGCTGTTTTTT. Its protein product is CASSYNRGTGELFF.

In this sample, this clonotype turned up a few times. The rearrangement uses TRBV29-1 and TRBJ2-2; D call uncertain. The germline V gene has CDR1 SQVTM and CDR2 ANQGSEA. Trimming stripped 0 bases from V and 4 bases from J, with 12 bases between. The CDR3 consists of 15 residues. CDR3: CSVEDSTVGTGELFF. The CDR3 DNA is TGCAGCGTTGAAGATAGTACAGTGGGCACCGGGGAGCTGTTTTTT.

This clonotype was detected ten times or more. This rearrangement joins TRBV6-5 to TRBJ2-3; D ambiguous. This CDR3 spans 13 amino acids. Deletions cut 6 bases from V and 1 base from J, with 8 bases between. The germline V gene has CDR1 MNHEY and CDR2 SVGAGI. CDR3 sequence reads: CASSRIGTDTQYF. CDR3 bases: TGTGCCAGCAGCCGCATTGGCACAGATACGCAGTATTTT.

In this sample, this clonotype turned up a few times. The chain recombines TRBV10-3 with TRBJ2-3; D not certain. The CDR3 spans 15 residues. V shed 5 bases and J shed 5 bases, with 17 bases lying between them. Germline CDR1 ENHRY, CDR2 SYGVKD. The CDR3 nucleotides are TGTGCCATCAGTATGGACGGTCAAGGACGAGATACGCAGTATTTT. Its protein product is CAISMDGQGRDTQYF.

This chain uses TRBV20-1 with TRBJ1-6; 12 nucleotides match TRBD1. The CDR3 has 14 amino acids. V lost 5 bases, J lost 10 bases, and 6 bases stayed unmatched. Germline CDR1 is DFQATT and CDR2 is SNEGSKA (reference sequence). The CDR3 DNA sequence: TGCAGTGCTGGGACAGGGGGCGCCGGGTCACCCCTCCACTTT. Protein product: CSAGTGGAGSPLHF.

This sequence joins TRBV6-5 and TRBJ2-2; D call uncertain. V gave up 6 bases and J gave up 3 bases, with 11 bases separating them. The germline V gene encodes CDR1 MNHEY and CDR2 SVGAGI. This CDR3 comprises 14 residues. The CDR3 protein is CASSPGPHTGELFF. In DNA, the CDR3 is TGTGCCAGCAGCCCCGGACCCCACACCGGGGAGCTGTTTTTT.

The sample holds many counts of this clonotype. The chain couples TRBV18 to TRBJ2-2; TRBD2 is a possible D gene (5 bases). Germline-derived CDR1 and CDR2 are KGHSH and LQKENI. The CDR3 sequence is 15 residues long. Trimming shortened V by 3 bases and J by 1 base, and 9 bases separated the two germline ends. CDR3 sequence (DNA): TGTGCCAGCTCACCGGGAGCAGGGAACACCGGGGAGCTGTTTTTT. This sequence encodes CASSPGAGNTGELFF.

This clonotype was seen repeatedly, ten times or more. The chain is built from TRBV6-1 and TRBJ2-3; 8 positions agree with TRBD1. Trimming took 6 bases from V and 4 from J; bases not matched to a gene: 12. The CDR3 totals 16 residues. The germline V gene has CDR1 MNHNS and CDR2 SASEGT. The CDR3 nucleotides read TGTGCCAGCAGCCGAGGGACAGGAGGCAGGGCAGATACGCAGTATTTT. It codes for CASSRGTGGRADTQYF.

The chain couples TRBV5-1 to TRBJ2-5, with D unresolved. The CDR3 covers 12 residues. The germline CDR1 and CDR2 sequences are SGHRS and YFSETQ. With 4 bases removed from V and 0 bases from J, the gap between germline ends came to 4 bases. The CDR3 region has the DNA TGCGCCAGCAGCATCCACCAAGAGACCCAGTACTTC. This codes for CASSIHQETQYF.

In its sample, this clonotype was seen many times. The V gene is TRBV28, the J gene TRBJ2-7; 11 positions match TRBD2. CDR1 is MDHEN, CDR2 SYDVKM, per germline. V shed 5 bases and J 3 bases; nucleotides not matched to a gene: 6. The CDR3 is 15 amino acids. The CDR3 reads CASSIPTSGNYEQYF. In DNA, the CDR3 is TGTGCCAGCAGTATCCCGACTAGCGGGAACTACGAGCAGTACTTC.

The V gene is TRBV5-1, the J gene TRBJ1-1, with TRBD1 matching over 12 bases. Germline V gives CDR1 SGHRS, CDR2 YFSETQ. The CDR3 length is 15 residues. Unmatched junction bases numbered 5, after V lost 4 bases and J lost 4 bases. The CDR3 coding sequence is TGCGCCAGCAGCCTGGGGACAGGGGGCGTCACTGAAGCTTTCTTT. Amino acids: CASSLGTGGVTEAFF.

The chain combines TRBV12-3 or TRBV12-4 with TRBJ1-2; D gene unclear. V shed 0 bases and J shed 0 bases, with 5 bases lying between them. The CDR3 spans 14 residues. As DNA, the CDR3 is TGTGCCAGCAGTTTAGCGAATACTAACTATGGCTACACCTTC. It encodes CASSLANTNYGYTF.

This clonotype was seen a handful of times. This rearrangement joins TRBV7-2 to TRBJ1-3; tentatively, D is TRBD1 (6 bases). V was cut by 4 bases and J by 14 bases, with 12 bases left in between. CDR3 size: 11 residues. Germline V gene data show CDR1 as SGHTA and CDR2 as FQGNSA. The CDR3 loop reads CASSSNRDLYF. The DNA for the CDR3 is TGTGCCAGCAGCTCCAACAGGGACCTATATTTT.

The genes are TRBV6-1 and TRBJ2-1; 11 bases match TRBD2. V lost 3 bases, J lost 12 bases, and 7 bases stayed unmatched. Germline CDR1 reads MNHNS; CDR2 reads SASEGT. The CDR3 totals 14 residues. The DNA for the CDR3 is TGTGCCAGCAGTGATAGGGGACTAGCGGATTCGCAGTTCTTC. It codes for CASSDRGLADSQFF.

Ten or more counts support this clonotype. The V gene is TRBV2, the J gene TRBJ1-2, with TRBD1 as a possible D gene (6 bases). Trimming shortened V by 3 bases and J by 3 bases, and 11 bases separated the two germline ends. The CDR3 totals 14 residues. Germline-derived CDR1 and CDR2 are SNHLY and FYNNEI. The CDR3 DNA reads as TGTGCCAGCAGTGACGGGACACAATACTATGGCTACACCTTC. This codes for CASSDGTQYYGYTF.

This clonotype was seen at least ten times. The chain is built from TRBV6-2 or TRBV6-3 and TRBJ2-1; 12 bases are shared with TRBD2. Germline V gene data show CDR1 as MNHEY and CDR2 as SVGEGT. The CDR3 runs 14 residues. The trim removed 6 bases at V and 8 bases at J, leaving 5 bases unmatched. The CDR3 DNA reads as TGTGCCAGCAGGCCGGGACTAGCGGGTTATGAGCAGTTCTTC. Translating gives CASRPGLAGYEQFF.

The rearrangement uses TRBV29-1 and TRBJ1-1; D remains unclear. This CDR3 comprises 10 residues. Germline CDR1 and CDR2: SQVTM and ANQGSEA. This CDR3 reads CSSGRLEAFF. The CDR3, as DNA: TGCAGTTCCGGACGTCTTGAAGCTTTCTTT.

This chain links TRBV19 with TRBJ2-3; 8 bases line up with TRBD2. The CDR3 extends over 16 amino acids. The V and J ends lost 7 bases and 0 bases, in that order; junction bases with no gene match: 9. Germline V CDR1 and CDR2: LNHDA, SQIVND (reference sequence). CDR3: CASTPGLGYSTDTQYF. The CDR3, as DNA: TGTGCCAGTACCCCGGGACTAGGCTATAGCACAGATACGCAGTATTTT.